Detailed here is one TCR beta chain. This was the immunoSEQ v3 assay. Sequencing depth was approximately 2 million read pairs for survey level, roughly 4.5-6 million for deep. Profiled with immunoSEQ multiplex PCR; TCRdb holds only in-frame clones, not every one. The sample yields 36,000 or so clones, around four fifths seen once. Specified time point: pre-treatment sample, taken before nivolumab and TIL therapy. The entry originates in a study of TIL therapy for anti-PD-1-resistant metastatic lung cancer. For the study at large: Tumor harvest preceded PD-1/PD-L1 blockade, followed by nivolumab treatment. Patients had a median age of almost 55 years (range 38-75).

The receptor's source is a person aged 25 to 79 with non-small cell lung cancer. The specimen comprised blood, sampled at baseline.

The chain's CDR3 is CAISDFGTNSPLHF. CDR3 coding DNA: TGTGCCATCAGTGACTTCGGGACAAACTCACCCCTCCACTTT. The rearrangement uses TRBV10-3 and TRBJ1-6, with D possibly matching TRBD1 (6 bases). Trimming removed 3 bases at V and 10 bases at J, with 13 bases between. The length of the CDR3 is 14 residues. In germline, CDR1 is ENHRY, CDR2 SYGVKD.